This T cell receptor (beta chain) is from a study of tumor-infiltrating T cells and Merkel cell polyomavirus. Across the study: The T cells studied were KLL-specific CD8+ cells against Merkel polyomavirus. Study-wide points: Tumors with about 5-120 versus 0-3 unique KLL-specific clonotypes showed a significant MCC-specific survival advantage. T cells against other Merkel cell polyomavirus epitopes were not captured.

The repertoire was sequenced with immunoSEQ multiplex PCR; TCRdb's copy has only in-frame clones and lacks some. The sample yields 20,000 to 30,000 clones, about 90% seen once. Germline CDR1 and CDR2: SGHDN and FVKESK. This CDR3 contains 15 residues. The V and J ends lost 3 bases and 6 bases, in that order; junction bases with no gene match: 5. Robust Merkel cell polyomavirus Large T antigen positivity by immunohistochemistry was seen in all patients' tumors. Blood and/or cultured TIL held KLL-tetramer+ cells above 0.04% of CD8+ cells. Details on this clone: Its specificity is not known.

The clonotype comes from a man in his fifties or sixties with Merkel cell carcinoma. The genes are TRBV14 and TRBJ2-6; 7 bases fit TRBD1. The sample taken for sequencing was lymph node tissue. The CDR3 coding sequence is TGTGCCAGCAGCCAGAGGCAGGGGGTGGCCAACGTCCTGACTTTC. This translates into CASSQRQGVANVLTF.